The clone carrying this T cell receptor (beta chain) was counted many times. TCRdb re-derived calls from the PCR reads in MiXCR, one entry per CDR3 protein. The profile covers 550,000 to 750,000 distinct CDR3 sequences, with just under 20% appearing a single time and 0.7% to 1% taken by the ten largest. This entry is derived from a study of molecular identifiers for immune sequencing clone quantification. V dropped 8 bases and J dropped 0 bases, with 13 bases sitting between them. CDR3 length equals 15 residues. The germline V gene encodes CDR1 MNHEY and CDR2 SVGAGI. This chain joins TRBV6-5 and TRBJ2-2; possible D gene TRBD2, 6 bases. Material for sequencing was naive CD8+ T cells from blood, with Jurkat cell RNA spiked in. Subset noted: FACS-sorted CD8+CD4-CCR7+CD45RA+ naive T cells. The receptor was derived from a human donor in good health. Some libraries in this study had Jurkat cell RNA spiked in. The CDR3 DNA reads TGTGCCAGCCATAGGGAGCGGGCGAACACCGGGGAGCTGTTTTTT. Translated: CASHRERANTGELFF.